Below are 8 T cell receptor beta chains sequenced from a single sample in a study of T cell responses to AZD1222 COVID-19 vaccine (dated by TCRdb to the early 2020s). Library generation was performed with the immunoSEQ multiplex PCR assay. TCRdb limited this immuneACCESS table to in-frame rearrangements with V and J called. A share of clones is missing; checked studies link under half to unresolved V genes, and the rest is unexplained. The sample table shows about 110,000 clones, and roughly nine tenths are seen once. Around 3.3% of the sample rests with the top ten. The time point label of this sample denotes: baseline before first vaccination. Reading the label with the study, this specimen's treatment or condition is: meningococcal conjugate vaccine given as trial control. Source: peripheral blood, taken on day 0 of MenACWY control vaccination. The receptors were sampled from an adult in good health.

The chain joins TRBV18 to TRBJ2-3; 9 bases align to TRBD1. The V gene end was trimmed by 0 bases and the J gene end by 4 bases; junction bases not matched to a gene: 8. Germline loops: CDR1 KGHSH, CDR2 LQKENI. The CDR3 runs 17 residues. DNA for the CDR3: TGTGCCAGCTCACCACCGTCAGGGACAGGGAAGGCAGATACGCAGTATTTT. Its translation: CASSPPSGTGKADTQYF.

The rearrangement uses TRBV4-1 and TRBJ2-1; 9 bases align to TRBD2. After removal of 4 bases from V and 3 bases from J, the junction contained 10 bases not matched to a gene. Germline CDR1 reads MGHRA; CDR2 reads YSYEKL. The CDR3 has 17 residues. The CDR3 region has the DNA TGCGCCAGCAGCCCCTACTCTAGCGGGGACCACTACAATGAGCAGTTCTTC. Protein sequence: CASSPYSSGDHYNEQFF.

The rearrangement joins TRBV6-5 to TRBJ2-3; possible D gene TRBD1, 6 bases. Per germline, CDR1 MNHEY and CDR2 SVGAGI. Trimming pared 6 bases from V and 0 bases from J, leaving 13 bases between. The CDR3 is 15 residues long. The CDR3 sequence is CASRDQGKSTDTQYF. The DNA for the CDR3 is TGTGCCAGCAGAGATCAGGGGAAAAGCACAGATACGCAGTATTTT.

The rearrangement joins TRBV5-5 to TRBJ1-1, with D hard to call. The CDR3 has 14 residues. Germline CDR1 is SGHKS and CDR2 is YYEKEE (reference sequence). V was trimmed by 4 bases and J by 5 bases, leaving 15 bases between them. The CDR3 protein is CASSTAGGLTEAFF. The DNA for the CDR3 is TGTGCCAGCAGCACAGCAGGAGGGTTAACTGAAGCTTTCTTT.

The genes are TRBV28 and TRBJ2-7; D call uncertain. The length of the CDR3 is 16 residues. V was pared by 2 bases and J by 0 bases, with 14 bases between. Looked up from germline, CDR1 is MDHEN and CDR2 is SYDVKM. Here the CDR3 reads CASSLEIWPSSYEQYF. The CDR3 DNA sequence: TGTGCCAGCAGTTTAGAGATCTGGCCGAGCTCCTACGAGCAGTACTTC.

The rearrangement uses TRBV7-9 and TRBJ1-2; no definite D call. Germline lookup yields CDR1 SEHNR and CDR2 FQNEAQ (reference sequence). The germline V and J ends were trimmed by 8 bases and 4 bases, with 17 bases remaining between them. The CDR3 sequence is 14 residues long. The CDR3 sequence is CASSLTETIYGYTF. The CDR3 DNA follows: TGTGCCAGCTCCTTGACGGAGACGATCTATGGCTACACCTTC.

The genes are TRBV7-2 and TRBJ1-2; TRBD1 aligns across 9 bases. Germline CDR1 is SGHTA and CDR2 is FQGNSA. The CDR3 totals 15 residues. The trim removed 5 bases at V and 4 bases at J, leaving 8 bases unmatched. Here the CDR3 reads CASSATGGGGYGYTF. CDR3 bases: TGTGCCAGCAGCGCAACAGGGGGCGGTGGCTATGGCTACACCTTC. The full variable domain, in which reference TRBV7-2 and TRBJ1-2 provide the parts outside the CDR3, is GAGVSQSPSNKVTEKGKDVELRCDPISGHTALYWYRQSLGQGLEFLIYFQGNSAPDKSGLPSDRFSAERTGGSVSTLTIQRTQQEDSAVYLCASSATGGGGYGYTFGSGTRLTVV.

The CDR3 region has the DNA TGTGCCAGCAGCCAAGGGAATGAGCAGTTCTTC. This sequence encodes CASSQGNEQFF. V is TRBV11-3 and J is TRBJ2-1, with D uncertain. CDR1 and CDR2 from the germline V gene are SGHNT and YENEEA. The CDR3 totals 11 residues. With 5 bases removed from V and 7 bases from J, the gap between germline ends came to 6 bases.